This T cell receptor beta chain emerged from a study of blood T cells in healthy people across ages. About this clonotype: Its specificity is not known.

Using a J-beta primer mix together with a sample-barcoded 5' primer, a second PCR was run for roughly 6 to 12 cycles. With 12 random nucleotides, a template-switch adaptor tagged each individual cDNA molecule. TCRdb re-analysed the 5' RACE reads in MiXCR, keeping a single row per CDR3 protein. The sample shows 600,000 to 650,000 distinct CDR3 sequences, roughly 50% of them seen only once. General study findings and limits: Greater diversity and more naive CD4+ cells were seen in long-lived donors than in aged donors.

Germline V gives CDR1 MGHDK, CDR2 SYGVNS. The CDR3 is made up of 16 amino acids. Trimming removed 0 bases at V and 2 bases at J, with 13 bases between. Material: blood. The sequence was obtained from a man aged 60-69 years in good health. The chain combines TRBV25-1 with TRBJ2-5; D unresolved. In DNA, the CDR3 is TGTGCCAGCAGTGAATATACCCCGGCCATACAAGAGACCCAGTACTTC. This codes for CASSEYTPAIQETQYF.